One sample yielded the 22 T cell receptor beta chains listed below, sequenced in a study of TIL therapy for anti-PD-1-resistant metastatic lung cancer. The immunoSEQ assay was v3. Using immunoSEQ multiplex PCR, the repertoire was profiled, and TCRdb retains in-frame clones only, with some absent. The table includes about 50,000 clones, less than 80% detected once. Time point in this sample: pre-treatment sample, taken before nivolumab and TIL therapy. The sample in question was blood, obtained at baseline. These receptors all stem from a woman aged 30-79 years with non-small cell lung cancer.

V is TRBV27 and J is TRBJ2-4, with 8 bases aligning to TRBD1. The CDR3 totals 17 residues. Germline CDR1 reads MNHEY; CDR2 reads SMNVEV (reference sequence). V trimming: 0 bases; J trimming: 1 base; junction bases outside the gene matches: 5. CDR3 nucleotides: TGTGCCAGCAGTTTATCCCGGACAGGGAAGGCCAAAAACATTCAGTACTTC. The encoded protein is CASSLSRTGKAKNIQYF.

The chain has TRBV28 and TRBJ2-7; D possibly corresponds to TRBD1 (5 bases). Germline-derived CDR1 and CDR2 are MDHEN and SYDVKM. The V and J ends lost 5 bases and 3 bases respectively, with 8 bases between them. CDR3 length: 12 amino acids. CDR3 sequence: CASSTTDYEQYF. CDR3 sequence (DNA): TGTGCCAGCAGTACGACAGACTACGAGCAGTACTTC. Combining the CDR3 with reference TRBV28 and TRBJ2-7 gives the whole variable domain DVKVTQSSRYLVKRTGEKVFLECVQDMDHENMFWYRQDPGLGLRLIYFSYDVKMKEKGDIPEGYSVSREKKERFSLILESASTNQTSMYLCASSTTDYEQYFGPGTRLTVT.

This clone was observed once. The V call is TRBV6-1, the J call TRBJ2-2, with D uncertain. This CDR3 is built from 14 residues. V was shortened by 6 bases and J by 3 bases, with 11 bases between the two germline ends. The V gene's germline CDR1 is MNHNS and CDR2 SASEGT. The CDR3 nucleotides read TGTGCCAGCAGAGGGCAGGAATACACCGGGGAGCTGTTTTTT. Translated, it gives CASRGQEYTGELFF.

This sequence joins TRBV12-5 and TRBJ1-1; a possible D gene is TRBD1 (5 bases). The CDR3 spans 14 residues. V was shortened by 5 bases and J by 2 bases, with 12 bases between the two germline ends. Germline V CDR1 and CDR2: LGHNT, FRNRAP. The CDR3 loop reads CASGPGGANTEAFF. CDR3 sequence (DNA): TGTGCTAGTGGTCCCGGGGGAGCTAACACTGAAGCTTTCTTT.

This CDR3 is CATSRDIYGYTF. The DNA of the CDR3 is TGTGCCACCAGCAGAGATATCTATGGCTACACCTTC. The chain links TRBV15 to TRBJ1-2; D unresolved. The CDR3 is 12 residues long. Germline V CDR1 and CDR2: LNHNV, YYDKDF (reference sequence). Trimming removed 0 bases at V and 4 bases at J, with 3 bases between.

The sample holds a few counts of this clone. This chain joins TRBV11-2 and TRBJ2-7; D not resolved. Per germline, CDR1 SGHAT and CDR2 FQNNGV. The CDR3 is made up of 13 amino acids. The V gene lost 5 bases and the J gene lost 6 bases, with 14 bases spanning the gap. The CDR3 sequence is CASSLLGSFEQYF. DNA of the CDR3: TGTGCCAGCAGCCTCCTAGGTAGCTTCGAGCAGTACTTC.

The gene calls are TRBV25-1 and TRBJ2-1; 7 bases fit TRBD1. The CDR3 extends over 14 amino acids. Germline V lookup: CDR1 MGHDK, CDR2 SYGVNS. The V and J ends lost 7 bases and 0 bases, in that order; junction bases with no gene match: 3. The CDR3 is CASTGTASYNEQFF. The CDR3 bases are TGTGCCAGCACCGGGACAGCCTCCTACAATGAGCAGTTCTTC.

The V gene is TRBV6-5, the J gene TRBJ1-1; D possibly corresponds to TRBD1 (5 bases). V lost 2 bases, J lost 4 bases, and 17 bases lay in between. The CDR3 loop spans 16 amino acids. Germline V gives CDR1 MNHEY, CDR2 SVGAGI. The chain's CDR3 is CASSYTVGGGGTEAFF. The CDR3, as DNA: TGTGCCAGCAGTTACACGGTCGGTGGCGGGGGCACTGAAGCTTTCTTT.

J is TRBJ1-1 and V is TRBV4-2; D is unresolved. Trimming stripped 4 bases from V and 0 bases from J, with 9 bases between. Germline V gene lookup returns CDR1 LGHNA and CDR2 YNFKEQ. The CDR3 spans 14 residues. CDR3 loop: CASSRVELNTEAFF. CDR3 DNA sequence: TGTGCCAGCAGCCGCGTGGAGCTGAACACTGAAGCTTTCTTT.

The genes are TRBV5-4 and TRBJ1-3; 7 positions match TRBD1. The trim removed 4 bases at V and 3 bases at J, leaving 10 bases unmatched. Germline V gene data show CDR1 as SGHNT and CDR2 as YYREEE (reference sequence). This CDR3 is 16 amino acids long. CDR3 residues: CASSPLPRGSGNTIYF. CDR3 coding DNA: TGTGCCAGCAGCCCACTCCCCAGGGGGAGTGGAAACACCATATATTTT.

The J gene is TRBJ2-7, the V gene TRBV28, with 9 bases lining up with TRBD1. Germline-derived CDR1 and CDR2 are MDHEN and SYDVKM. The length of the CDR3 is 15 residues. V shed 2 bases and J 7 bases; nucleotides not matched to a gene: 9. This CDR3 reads CASSLPGTGLGEQYF. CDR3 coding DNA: TGTGCCAGCAGTTTACCCGGGACAGGGCTAGGGGAGCAGTACTTC.

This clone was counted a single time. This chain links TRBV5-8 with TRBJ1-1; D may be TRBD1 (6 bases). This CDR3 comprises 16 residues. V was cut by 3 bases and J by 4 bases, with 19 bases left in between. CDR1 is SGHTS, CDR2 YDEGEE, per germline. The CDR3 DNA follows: TGTGCCAGCAGCTCGCGAGAAAAAGGGGGGAGCACTGAAGCTTTCTTT. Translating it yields CASSSREKGGSTEAFF.

CDR3 DNA: TGTGCCAGCAGTTACTTGGGACAGGGGTTTACCGGGGAGCTGTTTTTT. Its translation: CASSYLGQGFTGELFF. V is TRBV6-5 and J is TRBJ2-2; the match to TRBD1 covers 10 bases. Germline V lookup: CDR1 MNHEY, CDR2 SVGAGI. The CDR3 has 16 amino acids. The V and J ends lost 1 base and 5 bases, in that order; junction bases with no gene match: 4.

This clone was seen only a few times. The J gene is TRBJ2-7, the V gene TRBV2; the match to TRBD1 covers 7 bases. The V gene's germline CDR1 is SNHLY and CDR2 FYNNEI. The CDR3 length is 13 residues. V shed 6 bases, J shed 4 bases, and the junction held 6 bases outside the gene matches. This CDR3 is CASRRTGRYEQYF. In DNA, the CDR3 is TGTGCCAGCAGGAGGACAGGACGGTACGAGCAGTACTTC.

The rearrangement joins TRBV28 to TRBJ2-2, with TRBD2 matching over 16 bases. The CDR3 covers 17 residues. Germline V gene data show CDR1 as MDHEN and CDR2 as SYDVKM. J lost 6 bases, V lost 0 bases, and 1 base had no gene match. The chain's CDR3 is CASSLWGLAGGPGELFF. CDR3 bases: TGTGCCAGCAGTTTATGGGGACTAGCGGGAGGGCCCGGGGAGCTGTTTTTT.

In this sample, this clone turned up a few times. The CDR3: CASSSETSDEQYF. The CDR3 bases are TGTGCCAGCAGCTCTGAGACTAGCGACGAGCAGTACTTC. The chain recombines TRBV7-3 with TRBJ2-7; 8 nucleotides line up with TRBD2. The CDR3 sequence is 13 residues long. In germline, CDR1 is SGHTA, CDR2 FQGTGA. V shed 4 bases and J 5 bases; nucleotides not matched to a gene: 4.

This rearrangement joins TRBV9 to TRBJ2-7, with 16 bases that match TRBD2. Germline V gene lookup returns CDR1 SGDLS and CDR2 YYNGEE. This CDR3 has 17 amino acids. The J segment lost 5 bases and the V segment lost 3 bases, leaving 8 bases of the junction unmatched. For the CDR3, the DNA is TGTGCCAGCAGCGCCGAGGGACTAGCGGGAGGGAACGACGAGCAGTACTTC. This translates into CASSAEGLAGGNDEQYF.

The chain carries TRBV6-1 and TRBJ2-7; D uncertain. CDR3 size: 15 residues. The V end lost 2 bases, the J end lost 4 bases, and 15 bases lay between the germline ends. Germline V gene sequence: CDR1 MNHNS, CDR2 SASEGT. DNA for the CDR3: TGTGCCAGCAGTGAACGGCAGGAGCGTTCGTACGAGCAGTACTTC. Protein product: CASSERQERSYEQYF.

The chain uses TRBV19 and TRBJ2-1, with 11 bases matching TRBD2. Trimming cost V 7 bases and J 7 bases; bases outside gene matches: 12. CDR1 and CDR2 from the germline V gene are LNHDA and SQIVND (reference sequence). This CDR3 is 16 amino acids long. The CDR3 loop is CASTLRTSGFGNEQFF. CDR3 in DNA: TGTGCCAGTACCCTCAGGACTAGCGGGTTCGGTAATGAGCAGTTCTTC.

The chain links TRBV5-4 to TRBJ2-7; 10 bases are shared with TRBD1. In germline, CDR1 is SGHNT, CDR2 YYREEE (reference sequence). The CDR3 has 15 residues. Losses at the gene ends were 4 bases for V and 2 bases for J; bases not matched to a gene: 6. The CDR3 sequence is CASSVDRGNPYEQYF. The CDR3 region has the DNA TGTGCCAGCAGCGTGGACAGGGGGAACCCCTACGAGCAGTACTTC.

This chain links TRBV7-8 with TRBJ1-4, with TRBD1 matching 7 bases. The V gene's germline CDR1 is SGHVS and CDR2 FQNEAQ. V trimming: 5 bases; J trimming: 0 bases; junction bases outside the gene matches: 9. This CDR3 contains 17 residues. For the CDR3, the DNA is TGTGCCAGCAGCCCAACGGGACAGCTATCAACTAATGAAAAACTGTTTTTT. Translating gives CASSPTGQLSTNEKLFF.

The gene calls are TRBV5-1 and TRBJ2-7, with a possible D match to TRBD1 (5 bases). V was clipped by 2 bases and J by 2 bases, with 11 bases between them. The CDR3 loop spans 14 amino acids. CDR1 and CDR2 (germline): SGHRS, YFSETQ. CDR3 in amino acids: CASSFQGGTYEQYF. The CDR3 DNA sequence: TGCGCCAGCAGCTTCCAGGGTGGAACCTACGAGCAGTACTTC.